One and the same sample provided the 7 T cell receptor beta chains below, sequenced in a study of cytomegalovirus exposure and HLA in healthy donors. PCR used 60 Vbeta primers and 13 Jbeta primers. Only in-frame clones appear in the TCRdb table, and some are missing; sequencing was by immunoSEQ multiplex PCR. This sample has around 130,000 clones, with more than 80% found just once. The sample taken for sequencing was PBMCs. These receptors all stem from a woman aged 25 to 39 in good health and CMV-seropositive.

This chain joins TRBV14 and TRBJ2-4; the D gene is possibly TRBD2 (5 bases). Germline V CDR1 and CDR2: SGHDN, FVKESK. V gave up 1 base and J gave up 1 base, with 11 bases separating them. The CDR3 sequence is 16 residues long. CDR3: CASSQGSGWAKNIQYF. Written as DNA, the CDR3 is TGTGCCAGCAGCCAAGGCAGCGGCTGGGCCAAAAACATTCAGTACTTC.

This chain links TRBV2 with TRBJ1-2, with D unresolved. Deletions cut 4 bases from V and 1 base from J, with 7 bases between. The germline CDR1 and CDR2 sequences are SNHLY and FYNNEI. The CDR3 is made up of 13 amino acids. CDR3: CASSGLINYGYTF. The CDR3 nucleotides are TGTGCCAGCAGTGGACTGATTAACTATGGCTACACCTTC.

The gene calls are TRBV6-6 and TRBJ1-5; 11 bases match TRBD1. Germline V gene sequence: CDR1 MNHNY, CDR2 SVGAGI (reference sequence). This CDR3 is built from 16 residues. Unmatched junction bases numbered 4, after V lost 2 bases and J lost 4 bases. This CDR3 reads CASSYHGQGANQPQHF. CDR3 sequence (DNA): TGTGCCAGCAGTTACCACGGACAGGGGGCGAATCAGCCCCAGCATTTT.

This chain connects TRBV18 to TRBJ1-2; maybe TRBD1 (5 bases). V was clipped by 4 bases and J by 0 bases, with 9 bases between them. The CDR3 is 14 residues long. Germline V gene data show CDR1 as KGHSH and CDR2 as LQKENI. The CDR3 coding sequence is TGTGCCAGCTCACAGGGACTCACTAACTATGGCTACACCTTC. It yields the protein CASSQGLTNYGYTF.

The genes are TRBV11-2 and TRBJ2-7, with D possibly being TRBD2 (5 bases). CDR3 length equals 13 residues. CDR1 SGHAT and CDR2 FQNNGV come from the germline V gene. V was clipped by 0 bases and J by 6 bases, with 9 bases between them. Here the CDR3 reads CASSLDRSGEQYF. In DNA form, the CDR3 reads TGTGCCAGCAGCTTAGATCGAAGCGGCGAGCAGTACTTC.

The chain carries TRBV7-9 and TRBJ2-3, with TRBD2 matching 10 bases. V trimming: 3 bases; J trimming: 3 bases; junction bases outside the gene matches: 0. The CDR3 runs to 14 residues. Germline CDR1 is SEHNR and CDR2 is FQNEAQ (reference sequence). The CDR3 reads CASSFSGGTDTQYF. The CDR3 DNA sequence: TGTGCCAGCAGCTTTAGCGGGGGGACAGATACGCAGTATTTT.

The V and J genes are TRBV4-2 and TRBJ1-6; TRBD1 might be the D (5 bases). Per the germline V gene, CDR1 is LGHNA and CDR2 is YNFKEQ. Between the trimmed V and J ends, which lost 0 bases and 7 bases, there was a span of 7 bases. The CDR3 spans 14 residues. The CDR3: CASSQEQVNSPLHF. CDR3 DNA: TGTGCCAGCAGCCAAGAACAGGTGAATTCACCCCTCCACTTT.